The present entry profiles one TCR beta chain with its context. As yet, its antigen is unknown. V shed 2 bases, J shed 7 bases, and the junction held 4 bases outside the gene matches. Germline CDR1 is MDHEN and CDR2 is SYDVKM. The CDR3 is 14 residues long. The source of the sample is a study of CD8 T cells in ankylosing spondylitis. Study-level findings and limits: From matched ankylosing spondylitis synovial fluid, disease-linked clones were reportedly recovered at significantly enriched levels. Relatively scarce in peripheral blood, disease-linked clones were CD8+. Some motif variants had been reported before (in reactive arthritis synovial fluid and blood). The study identified a TCR beta motif of several highly homologous variants that appeared characteristic of ankylosing spondylitis blood.

A quantitative 5'-RACE method, one with molecular barcodes, was used to make TCR beta libraries. TCRdb reprocessed the 5' RACE reads with MiXCR, giving one entry per CDR3 protein. Here the sample spans 700,000 or so distinct CDR3 sequences, around 19% being singletons. Sequenced material: blood, either unsorted or a sorted T cell fraction (not recorded which). The rearrangement joins TRBV28 to TRBJ2-2, with 7 positions matching TRBD2. This receptor was identified in a male donor with ankylosing spondylitis. The CDR3 loop is CASSLILASGELFF. CDR3 bases: TGTGCCAGCAGTTTAATACTAGCGAGCGGGGAGCTGTTTTTT.